This T cell receptor beta chain was identified during a study of blood T cell repertoires in COVID-19. Study-level information: Acute and convalescent COVID-19 samples came from the United States, Italy and Spain. From T cells, B-cell-depleted T cells, or PBMCs came the material, which was cDNA or gDNA.

Per germline, CDR1 DFQATT and CDR2 SNEGSKA (reference sequence). Trimming cost V 5 bases and J 6 bases, with 11 bases left between them. This CDR3 has 11 residues. In the original analysis: Reference gene primer amplification gave nucleated cell count estimates. Libraries were prepared by immunoSEQ multiplex PCR; TCRdb keeps only in-frame clonotypes and omits some of them. V, J and clone size reflect that table, while D and trimming were determined from the DNA. The sample holds 85,000 to 100,000 clones, about 91% seen once. Sequencing was performed on peripheral blood. The rearrangement joins TRBV20-1 to TRBJ2-7; TRBD1 might be the D (6 bases). This clonotype was obtained from a man between 50 and 59 years old with COVID-19, enrolled during active disease. CDR3 amino acids: CSAAQGSEQYF. The CDR3 DNA is TGCAGTGCTGCACAGGGTTCCGAGCAGTACTTC.